Below are 6 T cell receptor beta chains sequenced from a single sample in a study of T cells after posttransplantation cyclophosphamide. Generated by immunoSEQ multiplex PCR, the TCRdb table keeps only in-frame clones and is missing some. The record shows more than 40,000 clones for this sample, with no singletons present. Sequenced sample: PBMCs. The origin of the receptors is a man between 35 and 55 years old in good health, CMV-negative, and a related stem cell transplant donor.

By sample fraction, this clone is medium-sized. The chain recombines TRBV5-1 with TRBJ1-4; D ambiguous. Trimming took 3 bases from V and 8 from J, leaving 11 bases between them. The CDR3 loop spans 13 amino acids. Germline assignment: CDR1 SGHRS and CDR2 YFSETQ. DNA for the CDR3: TGCGCCAGCAGCTCGGCCCGGAGGGAAAAACTGTTTTTT. Protein sequence: CASSSARREKLFF.

In its sample, this clone was seen many times. The chain uses TRBV18 and TRBJ1-1; 7 bases agree with TRBD1. Germline trimming cut 4 bases from V and 5 bases from J; bases unmatched to any gene: 4. Germline loops: CDR1 KGHSH, CDR2 LQKENI. The CDR3 has 13 residues. CDR3 in amino acids: CASSQGALTEAFF. Here the CDR3 DNA reads TGTGCCAGCTCACAGGGGGCGCTTACTGAAGCTTTCTTT.

This clone has ten or more counts. The chain has TRBV7-7 and TRBJ2-1; D is perhaps TRBD2 (5 bases). The germline CDR1 and CDR2 sequences are SSHAT and FNYEAQ (reference sequence). V was cut by 5 bases and J by 4 bases, with 15 bases left in between. This CDR3 is built from 15 residues. CDR3 region: CASSLGSGTYNEQFF. The DNA of the CDR3 is TGTGCCAGCAGCCTTGGCAGCGGAACTTACAATGAGCAGTTCTTC. The full variable domain, rest sourced from reference TRBV7-7 and TRBJ2-1, is GAGVSQSPRYKVTKRGQDVTLRCDPISSHATLYWYQQALGQGPEFLTYFNYEAQPDKSGLPSDRFSAERPEGSISTLTIQRTEQRDSAMYRCASSLGSGTYNEQFFGPGTRLTVL.

This clone was counted many times. V is TRBV5-4 and J is TRBJ2-7; TRBD2 is a possible D gene (5 bases). Germline CDR1 and CDR2: SGHNT and YYREEE (reference sequence). Trimming left V 1 base short and J 2 bases short, with 7 bases between. The CDR3 spans 13 residues. CDR3 region: CASSLHGTYEQYF. For the CDR3, the DNA is TGTGCCAGCAGCTTGCACGGGACCTACGAGCAGTACTTC.

This clone has at least ten counts. The CDR3 coding sequence is TGTGCCATAGCAAGCGGGAGAGGGCCATATGAGCAGTTCTTC. Encoded protein: CAIASGRGPYEQFF. The chain combines TRBV27 with TRBJ2-1, with 8 bases lining up with TRBD2. There are 14 residues in the CDR3. J gave up 8 bases and V 10 bases, and 13 bases lay outside the gene matches. CDR1 and CDR2 from the germline V gene are MNHEY and SMNVEV (reference sequence).

Ten or more counts support this clone. V usage is TRBV19 and J usage is TRBJ1-1, with D possibly TRBD1 on 6 matching bases. CDR3 length: 16 amino acids. From germline, CDR1 is LNHDA and CDR2 SQIVND (reference sequence). Trimming stripped 1 base from V and 0 bases from J, with 12 bases between. This CDR3 reads CASSIGQEVVNTEAFF. The DNA for the CDR3 is TGTGCCAGTAGTATAGGACAGGAGGTAGTGAACACTGAAGCTTTCTTT.